The 32 T cell receptor beta chains below were found in one sample sequenced in a study of T cell changes during pregnancy in multiple sclerosis. The table came from immunoSEQ multiplex PCR; TCRdb's copy has only in-frame clones and leaves some out. The data contain around 95,000 clones, about 92% of them seen just once; the ten biggest clones take up approximately 2%. The sample in question was peripheral blood, obtained after pregnancy. The receptors derive from a female donor with multiple sclerosis, enrolled in a pregnancy study.

This sequence joins TRBV11-3 and TRBJ2-1, with a tentative D call TRBD2 (6 bases). The length of the CDR3 is 17 residues. Per the germline V gene, CDR1 is SGHNT and CDR2 is YENEEA. V was cut by 1 base and J by 4 bases, with 17 bases left in between. The CDR3 DNA is TGTGCCAGCAGCTTAGCGTCTTTCCGCGGACTATACAATGAGCAGTTCTTC. The encoded protein is CASSLASFRGLYNEQFF.

The chain joins TRBV5-6 to TRBJ1-1; 8 positions agree with TRBD1. Unmatched junction bases numbered 13, after V lost 0 bases and J lost 3 bases. The germline V gene encodes CDR1 SGHDT and CDR2 YYEEEE. The CDR3 is 18 amino acids. The CDR3 region is CASSLDRLFGDRYTEAFF. The CDR3 nucleotides read TGTGCCAGCAGCTTGGATCGGTTATTCGGGGACAGGTACACTGAAGCTTTCTTT.

The V call is TRBV6-4, the J call TRBJ1-5; 7 bases align to TRBD1. The CDR3 sequence is 15 residues long. CDR1 MRHNA and CDR2 SNTAGT come from the germline V gene. The V gene end was trimmed by 4 bases and the J gene end by 4 bases; junction bases not matched to a gene: 7. The chain's CDR3 is CASSALPGQNQPQHF. The CDR3 region has the DNA TGTGCCAGCAGTGCGCTCCCGGGACAGAATCAGCCCCAGCATTTT.

This chain links TRBV7-2 with TRBJ2-7; TRBD1 is a possible D gene (6 bases). V lost 5 bases to trimming and J lost 7 bases, with 9 bases between them. There are 11 residues in the CDR3. Germline V lookup: CDR1 SGHTA, CDR2 FQGNSA. Here the CDR3 DNA reads TGTGCCAGCAGCCAGGGGCGGGAGCAGTACTTC. Its translation: CASSQGREQYF.

The chain is built from TRBV9 and TRBJ1-4; no reliable D call. Trimming left V 4 bases short and J 4 bases short, with 14 bases between. Germline lookup yields CDR1 SGDLS and CDR2 YYNGEE. This CDR3 spans 15 amino acids. The CDR3 spells CASSPTEGVNEKLFF. CDR3 DNA: TGTGCCAGCAGCCCAACAGAGGGCGTTAATGAAAAACTGTTTTTT.

The rearrangement joins TRBV2 to TRBJ1-6; 8 positions match TRBD1. The CDR3 covers 14 residues. CDR1 and CDR2 from the germline V gene are SNHLY and FYNNEI. V was pared by 6 bases and J by 10 bases, with 8 bases of the junction left unmatched. CDR3: CASSPDRVASPLHF. CDR3 DNA sequence: TGTGCCAGCAGCCCGGACAGGGTAGCCTCACCCCTCCACTTT.

This chain joins TRBV28 and TRBJ2-4; 8 nucleotides match TRBD2. The germline V gene has CDR1 MDHEN and CDR2 SYDVKM. The trim removed 5 bases at V and 8 bases at J, leaving 17 bases unmatched. The CDR3 runs to 17 residues. DNA of the CDR3: TGTGCCAGCAGTCCAAACGGGAGGGGGGCGCGAAAAGACATTCAGTACTTC. It translates to CASSPNGRGARKDIQYF.

This rearrangement joins TRBV7-9 to TRBJ2-3; the match to TRBD2 covers 10 bases. This CDR3 has 18 residues. J gave up 2 bases and V 1 base, and 9 bases lay outside the gene matches. In germline, CDR1 is SEHNR, CDR2 FQNEAQ (reference sequence). CDR3 region: CASSLEPSAGGATDTQYF. As DNA, the CDR3 is TGTGCCAGCAGCTTAGAACCTTCAGCGGGAGGGGCCACAGATACGCAGTATTTT.

The genes are TRBV11-1 and TRBJ2-7; no definite D call. Trimming took off 3 bases at V and 3 bases at J, with 9 bases between the two ends. Germline V CDR1 and CDR2: SGHAT, FQDESV (reference sequence). The CDR3 is 13 residues long. CDR3 residues: CASSFGEFYEQYF. In DNA, the CDR3 is TGTGCCAGCAGCTTCGGAGAATTCTACGAGCAGTACTTC.

The chain links TRBV29-1 to TRBJ2-7; D ambiguous. The CDR3 spans 13 residues. Per germline, CDR1 SQVTM and CDR2 ANQGSEA. V lost 4 bases, J lost 2 bases, and 12 bases lay in between. Here the CDR3 reads CSVGGALTYEQYF. The CDR3 nucleotides read TGCAGCGTTGGAGGAGCCCTCACCTACGAGCAGTACTTC.

V is TRBV9 and J is TRBJ2-1; TRBD2 matches at 10 bases. V lost 4 bases to trimming and J lost 9 bases; unmatched junction nucleotides: 13. The CDR3 sequence is 16 residues long. In germline, CDR1 is SGDLS, CDR2 YYNGEE. CDR3 bases: TGTGCCAGCAGCCCCCGTGATAGCGGGAGGATCGGTGAGCAGTTCTTC. It encodes CASSPRDSGRIGEQFF.

This rearrangement joins TRBV6-1 to TRBJ2-7; TRBD1 aligns across 9 bases. CDR3 length: 14 residues. The germline V gene has CDR1 MNHNS and CDR2 SASEGT. With 5 bases clipped from V and 5 bases from J, the junction kept 7 bases outside the gene matches. The CDR3 region is CASSKGDRVHEQYF. The CDR3, as DNA: TGTGCCAGCAGTAAGGGGGACAGGGTGCACGAGCAGTACTTC.

The chain uses TRBV5-1 and TRBJ2-6, with 9 positions matching TRBD1. J gave up 0 bases and V 3 bases, and 16 bases lay outside the gene matches. This CDR3 comprises 21 residues. Germline assignment: CDR1 SGHRS and CDR2 YFSETQ. CDR3 bases: TGCGCCAGCAGCTCGAACCGGGACAGGGTGTTTCGAGTCTCTGGGGCCAACGTCCTGACTTTC. It encodes CASSSNRDRVFRVSGANVLTF.

The CDR3 region is CASSEGRSLSGNTIYF. The CDR3 DNA sequence: TGTGCCAGCAGTGAAGGTCGGAGCCTCTCTGGAAACACCATATATTTT. The chain carries TRBV6-1 and TRBJ1-3; D gene ambiguous. This CDR3 contains 16 residues. Germline V gene lookup returns CDR1 MNHNS and CDR2 SASEGT. V lost 1 base to trimming and J lost 0 bases, with 10 bases between them.

The chain joins TRBV5-4 to TRBJ2-5, with a weak D call TRBD1 (6 bases). Germline V gene data show CDR1 as SGHNT and CDR2 as YYREEE (reference sequence). The germline V and J ends were trimmed by 4 bases and 1 base, with 14 bases remaining between them. The CDR3 loop spans 15 amino acids. CDR3 nucleotides: TGTGCCAGCAGCCTCCGAGCGACAGGCCAAGAGACCCAGTACTTC. Encoded protein: CASSLRATGQETQYF.

The V call is TRBV7-6, the J call TRBJ2-7; D gene ambiguous. Germline loops: CDR1 SGHVS, CDR2 FNYEAQ. Deletions cut 3 bases from V and 5 bases from J, with 11 bases between. There are 13 residues in the CDR3. The CDR3 coding sequence is TGTGCCAGCAGCTTCGGAGACGGAAACGAGCAGTACTTC. Translating it yields CASSFGDGNEQYF.

The V call is TRBV5-4, the J call TRBJ1-2, with D perhaps TRBD1 (5 bases). V dropped 4 bases and J dropped 3 bases, with 16 bases sitting between them. CDR1 and CDR2 (germline): SGHNT, YYREEE (reference sequence). The CDR3 spans 15 residues. The chain's CDR3 is CASSPRGGGDYGYTF. CDR3 coding DNA: TGTGCCAGCAGCCCTCGAGGCGGGGGAGACTATGGCTACACCTTC.

The rearrangement links TRBV30 to TRBJ1-4, with 8 bases aligning to TRBD1. V shed 0 bases, J shed 7 bases, and the junction held 7 bases outside the gene matches. The CDR3 is made up of 15 amino acids. Germline-derived CDR1 and CDR2 are GTSNPN and SVGIG (reference sequence). CDR3 region: CAWSVPDRGGEKLFF. CDR3 nucleotides: TGTGCCTGGAGTGTACCCGACAGGGGAGGTGAAAAACTGTTTTTT.

This clone came up a few times. The rearrangement uses TRBV15 and TRBJ1-1, with 12 bases that match TRBD1. The V and J ends lost 3 bases and 8 bases, in that order; junction bases with no gene match: 16. CDR1 LNHNV and CDR2 YYDKDF come from the germline V gene (reference sequence). This CDR3 is built from 18 residues. CDR3 sequence reads: CATSRQIPGQGAPREAFF. The CDR3 DNA is TGTGCCACCAGCAGGCAGATTCCGGGACAGGGGGCGCCGCGCGAAGCTTTCTTT.

The table lists this clone with a count of one. The chain employs TRBV9 and TRBJ1-6; D perhaps matches TRBD1 (6 bases). This CDR3 spans 17 amino acids. Germline CDR1 is SGDLS and CDR2 is YYNGEE. Trimming took 3 bases from V and 7 from J, leaving 20 bases between them. The CDR3 spells CASSAPGGAGINSPLHF. CDR3 nucleotide sequence: TGTGCCAGCAGCGCGCCTGGGGGCGCAGGGATAAATTCACCCCTCCACTTT.

The chain has TRBV5-6 and TRBJ2-3; D not certain. Germline CDR1 and CDR2: SGHDT and YYEEEE. The CDR3 is 13 amino acids. With 1 base removed from V and 6 bases from J, the gap between germline ends came to 9 bases. Here the CDR3 DNA reads TGTGCCAGCAGCTTGCTACTGTCCGATACGCAGTATTTT. This codes for CASSLLLSDTQYF.

For the CDR3, the DNA is TGTGCCAGCAGCTCCCGACAGACCAATCAGCCCCAGCATTTT. The encoded protein is CASSSRQTNQPQHF. The chain is built from TRBV13 and TRBJ1-5; the D gene is possibly TRBD1 (5 bases). Germline V gene data show CDR1 as PRHDT and CDR2 as FYEKMQ (reference sequence). This CDR3 is built from 14 residues. Trimming pared 4 bases from V and 3 bases from J, leaving 10 bases between. The whole variable domain, filled in from reference TRBV13 and TRBJ1-5, reads AAGVIQSPRHLIKEKRETATLKCYPIPRHDTVYWYQQGPGQDPQFLISFYEKMQSDKGSIPDRFSAQQFSDYHSELNMSSLELGDSALYFCASSSRQTNQPQHFGDGTRLSIL.

V and J are TRBV6-6 and TRBJ2-7; D uncertain. Trimming pared 2 bases from V and 0 bases from J, leaving 8 bases between. Per germline, CDR1 MNHNY and CDR2 SVGAGI (reference sequence). This CDR3 has 14 residues. This CDR3 is CASSYRSTSYEQYF. CDR3 in DNA: TGTGCCAGCAGTTACCGGAGCACCTCCTACGAGCAGTACTTC.

The chain uses TRBV4-2 and TRBJ2-7, with D possibly matching TRBD2 (5 bases). CDR3 size: 17 residues. Germline V gives CDR1 LGHNA, CDR2 YNFKEQ. Trimming shortened V by 1 base and J by 1 base, and 17 bases separated the two germline ends. The CDR3 protein is CASSQAILEAASYEQYF. In nucleotides, the CDR3 is TGTGCCAGCAGCCAAGCGATATTGGAGGCCGCGTCCTACGAGCAGTACTTC.

The J gene is TRBJ1-2, the V gene TRBV2; no firm D call. The CDR3 is 16 amino acids. Deletions cut 1 base from V and 3 bases from J, with 15 bases between. CDR1 is SNHLY and CDR2 is FYNNEI in the germline V gene. The CDR3 DNA reads as TGTGCCAGCAGTGAAGGGCCAGCGAGAACGGACTATGGCTACACCTTC. Encoded protein: CASSEGPARTDYGYTF.

This rearrangement joins TRBV5-1 to TRBJ2-7; 7 bases line up with TRBD2. This CDR3 has 15 amino acids. Trimming at V came to 2 bases and at J to 0 bases, leaving 5 bases not matched to a gene. Germline V gene lookup returns CDR1 SGHRS and CDR2 YFSETQ. The CDR3 loop reads CASSLRGEPSYEQYF. The DNA for the CDR3 is TGCGCCAGCAGCTTACGGGGGGAACCCTCCTACGAGCAGTACTTC.

This chain links TRBV9 with TRBJ2-7; 8 positions match TRBD1. This CDR3 comprises 15 residues. V was clipped by 0 bases and J by 4 bases; unmatched bases: 6. Germline lookup yields CDR1 SGDLS and CDR2 YYNGEE. The CDR3 DNA reads as TGTGCCAGCAGCGTAGCCCCCACAGGGGGGTACGAGCAGTACTTC. This codes for CASSVAPTGGYEQYF.

The rearrangement joins TRBV27 to TRBJ1-2; D is unresolved. Trimming took off 3 bases at V and 0 bases at J, with 8 bases between the two ends. CDR1 and CDR2 (germline): MNHEY, SMNVEV (reference sequence). The CDR3 is made up of 14 amino acids. CDR3 coding DNA: TGTGCCAGCAGTTTTGGTGGCACTAACTATGGCTACACCTTC. This gives the protein CASSFGGTNYGYTF.

V is TRBV6-5 and J is TRBJ1-2; TRBD1 matches 7 bases. The CDR3 runs to 15 residues. The germline gives CDR1 MNHEY, CDR2 SVGAGI. V shed 2 bases and J 4 bases; nucleotides not matched to a gene: 7. Written as DNA, the CDR3 is TGTGCCAGCAGTTACGAGGGGGCTCCCGTCTATGGCTACACCTTC. Amino acids: CASSYEGAPVYGYTF.

J is TRBJ2-2 and V is TRBV15; tentatively, D is TRBD2 (6 bases). CDR1 and CDR2 (germline): LNHNV, YYDKDF (reference sequence). V lost 4 bases and J lost 4, with 16 bases in between. The CDR3 consists of 16 residues. The DNA of the CDR3 is TGTGCCACCAGCAAAGGAACGGGGGTGGGCACCGGGGAGCTGTTTTTT. This codes for CATSKGTGVGTGELFF.

The genes are TRBV5-6 and TRBJ2-5; 11 nucleotides agree with TRBD2. The length of the CDR3 is 17 residues. Losses at the gene ends were 0 bases for V and 2 bases for J; bases not matched to a gene: 6. Germline V gene data show CDR1 as SGHDT and CDR2 as YYEEEE. The CDR3 DNA reads TGTGCCAGCAGCTTGGCCGTCCTAGCGGGGGGACAAGAGACCCAGTACTTC. This translates into CASSLAVLAGGQETQYF.

This chain links TRBV5-5 with TRBJ2-7, with TRBD1 as a possible D gene (6 bases). CDR1 SGHKS and CDR2 YYEKEE come from the germline V gene (reference sequence). V was clipped by 0 bases and J by 6 bases, with 16 bases between them. CDR3 size: 15 residues. CDR3 region: CASSLVHRVALEQYF. The DNA of the CDR3 is TGTGCCAGCAGCTTGGTTCACAGGGTTGCCCTCGAGCAGTACTTC.